The 9 T cell receptor beta chains presented below share a single source sample, sequenced in a study of cytomegalovirus exposure and HLA in healthy donors. 13 Jbeta primers and 60 Vbeta primers were used for the PCR. Some clones are missing from TCRdb's copy, which holds only in-frame ones; the method was immunoSEQ multiplex PCR. The specimen's table records 50,000 or so clones. Sequences were obtained from PBMCs. These receptors were obtained from a middle-aged woman in good health and CMV-seronegative.

This chain connects TRBV5-6 to TRBJ2-5; the match to TRBD2 covers 14 bases. Germline CDR1 is SGHDT and CDR2 is YYEEEE. The CDR3 has 17 residues. Trimming at V came to 4 bases and at J to 5 bases, leaving 10 bases not matched to a gene. The CDR3: CASSRRLAGGPGETQYF. CDR3 nucleotide sequence: TGTGCCAGCAGCCGACGACTAGCGGGAGGGCCGGGGGAGACCCAGTACTTC.

J is TRBJ2-1 and V is TRBV4-1, with D possibly matching TRBD2 (6 bases). V was cut by 8 bases and J by 10 bases, with 18 bases left in between. CDR1 is MGHRA, CDR2 YSYEKL, per germline. This CDR3 region has 13 residues. CDR3 sequence (DNA): TGCGCCAGCTCTCCGGGGGTATTAGTCGAGCAGTTCTTC. This gives the protein CASSPGVLVEQFF.

In DNA, the CDR3 is TGTGCCAGCAGCGCGGGGGTGGAAATGGGGGTCTACGAGCAGTACTTC. Its protein product is CASSAGVEMGVYEQYF. The chain combines TRBV11-2 with TRBJ2-7, with TRBD2 matching 7 bases. The CDR3 is 16 residues long. CDR1 is SGHAT, CDR2 FQNNGV, per germline. J lost 3 bases, V lost 5 bases, and 13 bases had no gene match.

The V call is TRBV15, the J call TRBJ2-7; D not resolved. The CDR3 is 12 amino acids. The germline gives CDR1 LNHNV, CDR2 YYDKDF (reference sequence). V gave up 5 bases and J gave up 0 bases, with 5 bases separating them. The CDR3 reads CATSGTSYEQYF. DNA for the CDR3: TGTGCCACCAGCGGCACCTCCTACGAGCAGTACTTC.

The chain couples TRBV6-1 to TRBJ1-1; 7 bases align to TRBD1. Losses at the gene ends were 4 bases for V and 5 bases for J; bases not matched to a gene: 7. CDR3 length equals 14 residues. Germline V gene data show CDR1 as MNHNS and CDR2 as SASEGT. This CDR3 is CASSVRQGGTEAFF. As DNA, the CDR3 is TGTGCCAGCAGTGTAAGACAGGGTGGAACTGAAGCTTTCTTT.

The chain employs TRBV18 and TRBJ2-7, with 9 bases fitting TRBD1. The germline V gene has CDR1 KGHSH and CDR2 LQKENI. Trimming cost V 2 bases and J 2 bases; bases outside gene matches: 4. The CDR3 totals 15 residues. For the CDR3, the DNA is TGTGCCAGCTCACCAGGAGGACAGGGGACCTACGAGCAGTACTTC. It specifies CASSPGGQGTYEQYF.

The J gene is TRBJ1-2, the V gene TRBV14, with 8 positions matching TRBD1. The J segment lost 4 bases and the V segment lost 3 bases, leaving 4 bases of the junction unmatched. Germline V gene lookup returns CDR1 SGHDN and CDR2 FVKESK. The CDR3 sequence is 14 residues long. CDR3 sequence: CASSQSRGLYGYTF. The CDR3 coding sequence is TGTGCCAGCAGCCAGTCCAGGGGGCTCTATGGCTACACCTTC.

This chain joins TRBV5-1 and TRBJ2-3; 10 nucleotides match TRBD2. V shed 1 base and J 3 bases; nucleotides not matched to a gene: 2. The CDR3 runs to 15 residues. Germline CDR1 SGHRS, CDR2 YFSETQ. Written as DNA, the CDR3 is TGCGCCAGCAGCTTGACTAGCGGGGAAACAGATACGCAGTATTTT. It encodes CASSLTSGETDTQYF.

This chain uses TRBV5-1 with TRBJ2-1; 9 bases fit TRBD2. There are 16 residues in the CDR3. Germline V gene lookup returns CDR1 SGHRS and CDR2 YFSETQ. The V segment lost 6 bases and the J segment 5 bases; nucleotides outside the gene matches: 12. In DNA, the CDR3 is TGCGCCAGCAATGGGGCCGCTAGCGGGGCGGACAATGAGCAGTTCTTC. This encodes CASNGAASGADNEQFF.